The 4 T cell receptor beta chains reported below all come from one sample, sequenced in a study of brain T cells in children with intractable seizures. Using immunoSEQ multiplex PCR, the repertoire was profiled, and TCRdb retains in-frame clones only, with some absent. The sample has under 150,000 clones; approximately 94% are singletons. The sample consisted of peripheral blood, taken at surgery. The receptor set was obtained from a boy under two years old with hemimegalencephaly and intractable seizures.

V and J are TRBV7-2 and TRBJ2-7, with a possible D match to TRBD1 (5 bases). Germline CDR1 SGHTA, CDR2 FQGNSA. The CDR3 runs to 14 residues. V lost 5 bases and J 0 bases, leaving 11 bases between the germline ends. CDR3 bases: TGTGCCAGCAGCCAGGGCCCCCTCTCCTACGAGCAGTACTTC. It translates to CASSQGPLSYEQYF. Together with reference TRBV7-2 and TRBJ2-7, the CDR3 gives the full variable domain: GAGVSQSPSNKVTEKGKDVELRCDPISGHTALYWYRQSLGQGLEFLIYFQGNSAPDKSGLPSDRFSAERTGGSVSTLTIQRTQQEDSAVYLCASSQGPLSYEQYFGPGTRLTVT.

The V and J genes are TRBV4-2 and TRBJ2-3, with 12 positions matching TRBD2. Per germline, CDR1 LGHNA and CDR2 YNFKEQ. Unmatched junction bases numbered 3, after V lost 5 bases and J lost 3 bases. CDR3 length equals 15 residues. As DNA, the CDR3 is TGTGCCAGCAGCGAGACTAGCGGGAGTACAGATACGCAGTATTTT. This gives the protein CASSETSGSTDTQYF.

CDR3 nucleotides: TGTGCCAGCAGCCAAGATAGGACTGGGACTAGCGGTGATTACGAGCAGTACTTC. Protein sequence: CASSQDRTGTSGDYEQYF. This chain joins TRBV3-1 (or the pseudogene TRBV3-2) and TRBJ2-7; TRBD2 matches at 11 bases. The junction had 11 bases not matched to a gene; V was cut back by 0 bases and J by 4 bases. Germline-derived CDR1 and CDR2 are LGHDT and YNNKEL (reference sequence). CDR3 size: 18 residues.

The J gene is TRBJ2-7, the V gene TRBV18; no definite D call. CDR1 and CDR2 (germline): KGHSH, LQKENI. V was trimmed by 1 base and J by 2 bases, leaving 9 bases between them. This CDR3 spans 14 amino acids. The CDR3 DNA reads TGTGCCAGCTCACCACGGACCCTAACCTACGAGCAGTACTTC. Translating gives CASSPRTLTYEQYF.